This TCR beta chain emerged from a study of early T cells in non-severe SARS-CoV-2 infection. TCRdb ran MiXCR on the 5' RACE reads and lists one entry per CDR3 protein. Found here are around 70,000 distinct CDR3 sequences, roughly 10% of them singletons; the top ten hold 2.5% to 3.5%. Germline CDR1 is GTSNPN and CDR2 is SVGIG (reference sequence). The V and J ends lost 2 bases and 1 base respectively, with 11 bases between them. The CDR3 length is 14 residues. The receptor was isolated from an adult who was a healthcare worker with PCR-confirmed SARS-CoV-2 infection or an uninfected control (not recorded which). The specimen was whole blood. The chain uses TRBV30 and TRBJ1-1, with D possibly TRBD1 on 5 matching bases. The CDR3 DNA reads TGTGCCTGGAGTTATAGCCAGGGGAACACTGAAGCTTTCTTT. It is translated as CAWSYSQGNTEAFF.